The 4 T cell receptor beta chains below were found in one sample sequenced in a study of beta chain features in type 1 diabetes listed by TCRdb under 2018. Libraries were prepared through the immunoSEQ multiplex PCR assay. All of the isolated RNA was reverse transcribed with the High Capacity cDNA Reverse Transcription Kit, so expressed TCRB transcripts were sequenced. Not all clones reach the TCRdb copy of this immuneACCESS table, which keeps in-frame sequences only. Checked studies attribute under half of the gap to unresolved V genes and leave the rest unexplained. For this sample the table gives hundreds of thousands of clones, of which 9.5% to 11% were detected only once. The ten largest clones capture about 0.015% of the sample. The specimen sequenced was naive CD4+ T cells from blood. The sample's cell subset or site label is to be understood as: true naive CD4+ T cells. The receptors derive from a woman in her thirties in good health.

In its sample, this clone was seen a few times. V usage is TRBV9 and J usage is TRBJ2-3; the match to TRBD2 covers 8 bases. V lost 9 bases to trimming and J lost 5 bases; unmatched junction nucleotides: 14. Germline CDR1 reads SGDLS; CDR2 reads YYNGEE. CDR3 length equals 15 residues. DNA of the CDR3: TGTGCCACCGGGGGGGGCAGGGACGATGGAGATACGCAGTATTTT. Encoded protein: CATGGGRDDGDTQYF.

This clone was detected a few times. The chain has TRBV2 and TRBJ1-4; D call uncertain. Looked up from germline, CDR1 is SNHLY and CDR2 is FYNNEI. V lost 6 bases and J lost 8, with 10 bases in between. CDR3 length: 12 amino acids. CDR3 in DNA: TGTGCCAGCAGGAGAGGGCGAGAAAAACTGTTTTTT. This gives the protein CASRRGREKLFF.

V usage is TRBV27 and J usage is TRBJ2-1; the match to TRBD2 covers 8 bases. The V gene's germline CDR1 is MNHEY and CDR2 SMNVEV (reference sequence). The CDR3 has 16 residues. The V and J ends lost 5 bases and 5 bases, in that order; junction bases with no gene match: 11. The chain's CDR3 is CASSHLPGLADNEQFF. DNA for the CDR3: TGTGCCAGCAGTCACCTCCCCGGACTAGCTGACAATGAGCAGTTCTTC.

This clone was detected a few times. The chain is built from TRBV28 and TRBJ2-3; possible D gene TRBD2, 6 bases. Between the trimmed V and J ends, which lost 7 bases and 3 bases, there was a span of 17 bases. The germline V gene encodes CDR1 MDHEN and CDR2 SYDVKM. The CDR3 is 15 residues long. In DNA form, the CDR3 reads TGTGCCAGCATCTCCGCCGCGGGGCCGACAGATACGCAGTATTTT. It codes for CASISAAGPTDTQYF.